This T cell receptor beta chain was retrieved from a study of T cells after yellow fever vaccination. Study context: Libraries from low-cell-number fractions were prepared with the SMART-Seq v4 Ultra Low Input RNA kit.

Study outcomes and limitations: Post-booster samples contained most primary-vaccination clones (about 96% CD4, about 85% CD8). Abundant clonotypes from the bulk population could get into FACS-sorted repertoires as contaminants. The study found a weaker secondary response that peaked faster, day 5 versus 15.

Only a few counts were recorded for this clonotype. Its antigen is not known. V lost 4 bases, J lost 4 bases, and 7 bases stayed unmatched. The CDR3 loop spans 15 amino acids. The germline gives CDR1 SEHNR, CDR2 FQNEAQ (reference sequence). One entry per CDR3 protein results from TCRdb running MiXCR on the 5' RACE reads. The sample includes around 72,000 distinct CDR3 sequences, about 7.2% seen only once; the top ten take over 25%. The chain joins TRBV7-9 to TRBJ2-7; 10 nucleotides match TRBD1. The clonotype was recovered from a man in his late teens or twenties who received the YFV17D yellow fever vaccine. The sequencing used CD8+ T cells sorted from PBMCs, collected approximately 11 days after the first yellow fever vaccination. The CDR3 bases are TGTGCCAGCAGCTCCTGGACAGGGGGGGATTACGAGCAGTACTTC. This gives the protein CASSSWTGGDYEQYF.